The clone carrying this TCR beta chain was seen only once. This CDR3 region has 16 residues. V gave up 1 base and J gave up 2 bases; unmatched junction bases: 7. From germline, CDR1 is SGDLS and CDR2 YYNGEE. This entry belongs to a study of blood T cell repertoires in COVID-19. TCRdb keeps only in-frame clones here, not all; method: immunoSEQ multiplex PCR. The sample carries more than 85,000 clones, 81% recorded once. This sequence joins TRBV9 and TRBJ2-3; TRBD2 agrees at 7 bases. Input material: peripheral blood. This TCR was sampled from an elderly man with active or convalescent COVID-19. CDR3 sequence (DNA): TGTGCCAGCAGCGTATCGGCGGGGGAGTTCACAGATACGCAGTATTTT. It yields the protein CASSVSAGEFTDTQYF.